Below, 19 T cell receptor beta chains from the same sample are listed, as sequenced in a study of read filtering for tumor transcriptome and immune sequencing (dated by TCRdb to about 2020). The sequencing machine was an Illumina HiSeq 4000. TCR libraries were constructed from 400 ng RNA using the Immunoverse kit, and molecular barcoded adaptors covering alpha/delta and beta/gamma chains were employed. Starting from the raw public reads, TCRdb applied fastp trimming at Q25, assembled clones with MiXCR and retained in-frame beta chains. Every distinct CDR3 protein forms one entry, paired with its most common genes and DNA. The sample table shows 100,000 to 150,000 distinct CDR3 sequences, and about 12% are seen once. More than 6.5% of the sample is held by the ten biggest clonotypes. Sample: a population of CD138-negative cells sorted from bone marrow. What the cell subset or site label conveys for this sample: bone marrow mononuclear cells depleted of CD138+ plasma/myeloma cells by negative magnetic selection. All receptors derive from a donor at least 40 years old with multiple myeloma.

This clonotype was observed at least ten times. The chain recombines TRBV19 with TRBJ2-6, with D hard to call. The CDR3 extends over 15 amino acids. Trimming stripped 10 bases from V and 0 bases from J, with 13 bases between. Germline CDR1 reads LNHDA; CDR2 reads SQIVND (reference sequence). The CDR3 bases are TGTGCCACCACATACGCTGACTCTGGGGCCAACGTCCTGACTTTC. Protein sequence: CATTYADSGANVLTF. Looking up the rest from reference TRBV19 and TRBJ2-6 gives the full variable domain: DGGITQSPKYLFRKEGQNVTLSCEQNLNHDAMYWYRQDPGQGLRLIYYSQIVNDFQKGDIAEGYSVSREKKESFPLTVTSAQKNPTAFYLCATTYADSGANVLTFGAGSRLTVL.

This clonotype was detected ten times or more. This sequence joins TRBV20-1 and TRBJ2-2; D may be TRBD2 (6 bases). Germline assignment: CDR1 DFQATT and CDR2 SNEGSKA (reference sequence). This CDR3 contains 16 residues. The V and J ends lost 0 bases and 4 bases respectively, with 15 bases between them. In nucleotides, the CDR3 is TGCAGTGCTAGAGATTTCGGAGGGCCCGGCACCGGGGAGCTGTTTTTT. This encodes CSARDFGGPGTGELFF.

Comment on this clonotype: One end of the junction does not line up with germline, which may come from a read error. CDR3 in DNA: TGTGCCAGCACCACGCCGGGCGGGAGTGCAGATATGCAGTATTTT. Protein product: CASTTPGGSADMQYF. The chain links TRBV7-9 to TRBJ2-3; 7 nucleotides agree with TRBD2. The CDR3 has 15 amino acids. Germline-derived CDR1 and CDR2 are SEHNR and FQNEAQ (reference sequence).

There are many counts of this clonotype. The CDR3 protein is CASSQEGRTDTQYF. The CDR3 region has the DNA TGCGCCAGCAGCCAAGAAGGACGGACAGATACGCAGTATTTT. The chain is built from TRBV4-3 and TRBJ2-3; D not certain. V lost 0 bases and J lost 3, with 7 bases in between. This CDR3 spans 14 amino acids. Germline V gene data show CDR1 as LGHNA and CDR2 as YSLEER.

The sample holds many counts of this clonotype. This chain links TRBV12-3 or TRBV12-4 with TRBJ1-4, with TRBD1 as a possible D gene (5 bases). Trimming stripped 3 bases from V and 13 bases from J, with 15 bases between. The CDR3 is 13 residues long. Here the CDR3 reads CASSFRGAEGLFF. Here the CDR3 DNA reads TGTGCCAGCAGTTTTAGAGGGGCCGAGGGACTGTTTTTT.

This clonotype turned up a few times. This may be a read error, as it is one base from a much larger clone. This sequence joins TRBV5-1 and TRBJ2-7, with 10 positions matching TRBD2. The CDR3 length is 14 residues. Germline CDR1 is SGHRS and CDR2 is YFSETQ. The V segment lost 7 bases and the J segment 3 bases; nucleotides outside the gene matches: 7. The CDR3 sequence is CASGRTSGLYEQYF. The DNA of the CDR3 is TGCGCCAGCGGCCGGACTAGCGGACTCTACGAGCAGTACTTC. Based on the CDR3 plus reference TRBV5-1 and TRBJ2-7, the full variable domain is KAGVTQTPRYLIKTRGQQVTLSCSPISGHRSVSWYQQTPGQGLQFLFEYFSETQRNKGNFPGRFSGRQFSNSRSEMNVSTLELGDSALYLCASGRTSGLYEQYFGPGTRLTVT.

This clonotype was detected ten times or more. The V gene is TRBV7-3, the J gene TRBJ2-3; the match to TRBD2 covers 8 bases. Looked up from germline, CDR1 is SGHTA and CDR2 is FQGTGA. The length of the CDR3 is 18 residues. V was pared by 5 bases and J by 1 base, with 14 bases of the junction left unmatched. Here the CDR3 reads CASSPAPTRAGGTDTQYF. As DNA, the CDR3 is TGTGCCAGCAGCCCGGCCCCTACTAGAGCGGGAGGCACAGATACGCAGTATTTT.

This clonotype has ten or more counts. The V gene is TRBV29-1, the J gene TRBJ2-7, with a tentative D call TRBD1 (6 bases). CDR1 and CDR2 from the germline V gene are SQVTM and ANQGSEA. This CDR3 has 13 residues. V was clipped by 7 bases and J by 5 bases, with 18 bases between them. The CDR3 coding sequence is TGCAGCGGGAGTTGGACAGAAGGAGACGAGCAGTACTTC. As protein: CSGSWTEGDEQYF.

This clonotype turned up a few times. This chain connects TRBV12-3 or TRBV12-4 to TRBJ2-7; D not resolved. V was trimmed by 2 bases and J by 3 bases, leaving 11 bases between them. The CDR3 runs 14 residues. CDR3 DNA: TGTGCCAGCAGTTTATGGGGATACTTCTACGAGCAGTACTTC. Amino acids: CASSLWGYFYEQYF.

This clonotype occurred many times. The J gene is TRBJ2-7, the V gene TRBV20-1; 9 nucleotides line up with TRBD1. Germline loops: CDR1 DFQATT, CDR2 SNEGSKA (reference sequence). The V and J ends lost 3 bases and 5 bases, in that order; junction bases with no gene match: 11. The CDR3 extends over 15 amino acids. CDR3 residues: CSARGTGTGIDEQYF. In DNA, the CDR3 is TGCAGTGCTAGGGGTACCGGGACAGGGATCGACGAGCAGTACTTC.

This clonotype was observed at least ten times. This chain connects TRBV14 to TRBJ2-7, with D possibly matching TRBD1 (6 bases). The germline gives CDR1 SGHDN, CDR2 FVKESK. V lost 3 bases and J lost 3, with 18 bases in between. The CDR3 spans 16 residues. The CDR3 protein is CASSQRGGRVLYEQYF. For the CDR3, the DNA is TGTGCCAGCAGCCAGCGAGGGGGACGTGTCCTCTACGAGCAGTACTTC.

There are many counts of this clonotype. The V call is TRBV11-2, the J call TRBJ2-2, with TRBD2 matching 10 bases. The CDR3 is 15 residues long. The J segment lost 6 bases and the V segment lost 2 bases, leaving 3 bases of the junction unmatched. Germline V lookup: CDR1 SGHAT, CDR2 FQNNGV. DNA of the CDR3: TGTGCCAGCAGCTTAAGTAGCGGGAGGCCCGGGGAGCTGTTTTTT. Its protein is CASSLSSGRPGELFF.

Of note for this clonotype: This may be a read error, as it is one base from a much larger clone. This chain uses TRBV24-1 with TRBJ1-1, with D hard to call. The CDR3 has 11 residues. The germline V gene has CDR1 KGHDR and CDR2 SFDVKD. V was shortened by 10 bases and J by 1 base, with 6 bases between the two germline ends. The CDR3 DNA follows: TGTGCCACACACGGGAACACTGAAGCTTTCTTT. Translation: CATHGNTEAFF.

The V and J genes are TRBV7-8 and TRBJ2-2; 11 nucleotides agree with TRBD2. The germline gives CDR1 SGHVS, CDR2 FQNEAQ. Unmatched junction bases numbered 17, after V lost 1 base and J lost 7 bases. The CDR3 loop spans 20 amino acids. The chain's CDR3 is CASSLETGIGLAGFGGELFF. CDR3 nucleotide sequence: TGTGCCAGCAGCTTAGAAACTGGGATCGGACTAGCGGGTTTTGGCGGGGAGCTGTTTTTT.

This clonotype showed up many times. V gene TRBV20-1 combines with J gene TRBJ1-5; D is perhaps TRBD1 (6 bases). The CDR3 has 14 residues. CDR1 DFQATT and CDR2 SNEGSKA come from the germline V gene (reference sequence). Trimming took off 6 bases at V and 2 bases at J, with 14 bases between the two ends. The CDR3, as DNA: TGCAGTGCGTGGCAGGGGATCGGCAATCAGCCCCAGCATTTT. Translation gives CSAWQGIGNQPQHF.

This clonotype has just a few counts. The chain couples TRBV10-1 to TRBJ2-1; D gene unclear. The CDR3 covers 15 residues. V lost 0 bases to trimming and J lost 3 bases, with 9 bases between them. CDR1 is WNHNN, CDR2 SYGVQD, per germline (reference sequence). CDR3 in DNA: TGCGCCAGCAGTGAGTCGACGGGCCTCTACAATGAGCAGTTCTTC. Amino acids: CASSESTGLYNEQFF.

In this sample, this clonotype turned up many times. For the CDR3, the DNA is TGTGCCAGCGGACAGGGGCCCTACGAGCAGTACTTC. Translation: CASGQGPYEQYF. The chain has TRBV28 and TRBJ2-7, with 9 positions matching TRBD1. Trimming cost V 8 bases and J 2 bases; bases outside gene matches: 1. From germline, CDR1 is MDHEN and CDR2 SYDVKM. The CDR3 has 12 residues.

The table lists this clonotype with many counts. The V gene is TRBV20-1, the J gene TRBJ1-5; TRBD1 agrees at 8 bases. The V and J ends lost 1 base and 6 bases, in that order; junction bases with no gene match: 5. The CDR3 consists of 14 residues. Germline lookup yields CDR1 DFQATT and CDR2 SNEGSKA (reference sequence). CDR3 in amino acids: CSARAGQGGQPQHF. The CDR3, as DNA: TGCAGTGCTAGAGCCGGACAGGGCGGTCAGCCCCAGCATTTT.

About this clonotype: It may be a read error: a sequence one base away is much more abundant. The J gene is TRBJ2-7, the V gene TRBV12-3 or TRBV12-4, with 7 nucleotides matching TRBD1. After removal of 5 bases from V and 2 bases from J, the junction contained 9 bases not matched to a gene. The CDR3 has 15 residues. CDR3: CASSQLGTAAYEQYF. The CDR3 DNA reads TGTGCCAGCAGTCAGCTTGGGACAGCCGCCTACGAGCAGTACTTC.